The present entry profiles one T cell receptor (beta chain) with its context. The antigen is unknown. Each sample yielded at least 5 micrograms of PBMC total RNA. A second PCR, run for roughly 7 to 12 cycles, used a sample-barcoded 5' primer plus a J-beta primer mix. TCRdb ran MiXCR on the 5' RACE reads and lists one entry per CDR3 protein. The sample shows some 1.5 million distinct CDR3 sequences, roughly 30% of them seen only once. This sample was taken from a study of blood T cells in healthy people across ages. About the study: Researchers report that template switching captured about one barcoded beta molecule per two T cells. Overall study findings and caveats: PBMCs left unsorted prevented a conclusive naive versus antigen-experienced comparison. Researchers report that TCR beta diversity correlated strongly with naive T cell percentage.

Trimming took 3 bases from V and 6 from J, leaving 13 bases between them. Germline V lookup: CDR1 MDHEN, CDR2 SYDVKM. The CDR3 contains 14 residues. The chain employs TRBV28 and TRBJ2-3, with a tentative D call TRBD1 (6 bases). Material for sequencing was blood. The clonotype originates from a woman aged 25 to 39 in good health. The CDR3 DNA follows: TGTGCCAGCAGTTTTTACAGGGTGGGGGATACGCAGTATTTT. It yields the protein CASSFYRVGDTQYF.